The 17 T cell receptor beta chains reported below all come from one sample, sequenced in a study of graft-versus-host responses after intestinal transplantation. Clones were read by immunoSEQ multiplex PCR, and TCRdb kept only the in-frame ones, dropping some. The sample gives fewer than 20,000 clones, 79% of which show up once; about 8% is in the top ten. Processing of graft tissue released intraepithelial and lamina propria lymphocytes. The material sequenced was ileum tissue, taken approximately 450 days after intestinal transplant. These receptors all come from a human patient who received an intestinal transplant, so some T cells may come from the graft donor.

The J gene is TRBJ2-2, the V gene TRBV4-1, with D tentatively TRBD1 or TRBD2 (6 bases each). This CDR3 region has 13 residues. CDR1 is MGHRA, CDR2 YSYEKL, per germline. Trimming left V 9 bases short and J 5 bases short, with 13 bases between. The CDR3 spells CASTGAGTGELFF. DNA of the CDR3: TGCGCCAGTACGGGGGCGGGTACCGGGGAGCTGTTTTTT.

The chain links TRBV5-6 to TRBJ1-1, with a weak D call TRBD1 (6 bases). Per the germline V gene, CDR1 is SGHDT and CDR2 is YYEEEE. The CDR3 has 15 amino acids. V lost 0 bases to trimming and J lost 0 bases, with 9 bases between them. CDR3 nucleotide sequence: TGTGCCAGCAGCTTGGTTGGGGGCATGAACACTGAAGCTTTCTTT. It is translated as CASSLVGGMNTEAFF.

Only one count was recorded for this clone. CDR3 nucleotides: TGCGCCAGCAGCCAAGAGGACAGGGTTCTTTGGGACGGCTACACCTTC. It codes for CASSQEDRVLWDGYTF. The chain couples TRBV4-1 to TRBJ1-2; TRBD1 matches at 8 bases. V trimming: 0 bases; J trimming: 8 bases; junction bases outside the gene matches: 11. The CDR3 is 16 amino acids. Germline V gene sequence: CDR1 MGHRA, CDR2 YSYEKL.

The chain recombines TRBV29-1 with TRBJ2-2; 9 bases match TRBD1. Losses at the gene ends were 6 bases for V and 4 bases for J; bases not matched to a gene: 9. Per germline, CDR1 SQVTM and CDR2 ANQGSEA. CDR3 size: 15 residues. The DNA of the CDR3 is TGCAGCGTCCATTTCGGGACAGGGTCCACCGGGGAGCTGTTTTTT. Its translation is CSVHFGTGSTGELFF.

As DNA, the CDR3 is TGTGCCAGCAGTTACGGGGGGCCCCAGTACTTC. It codes for CASSYGGPQYF. V gene TRBV6-6 combines with J gene TRBJ2-5, with D perhaps matching TRBD1 or TRBD2 (6 bases each). In germline, CDR1 is MNHNY, CDR2 SVGAGI (reference sequence). Trimming shortened V by 2 bases and J by 9 bases, and 7 bases separated the two germline ends. The CDR3 totals 11 residues.

This clone was counted a few times. This rearrangement joins TRBV10-3 to TRBJ1-6, with a weak D call TRBD1 (5 bases). With 3 bases removed from V and 2 bases from J, the gap between germline ends came to 14 bases. Germline values: CDR1 ENHRY, CDR2 SYGVKD. The CDR3 is 17 amino acids. CDR3 protein: CAISDPLWGAYNSPLHF. The CDR3 nucleotides are TGTGCCATCAGTGATCCTTTGTGGGGGGCCTATAATTCACCCCTCCACTTT.

The chain combines TRBV28 with TRBJ2-1; 8 bases are shared with TRBD1. J gave up 8 bases and V 6 bases, and 9 bases lay outside the gene matches. CDR3 length: 14 residues. CDR1 MDHEN and CDR2 SYDVKM come from the germline V gene. CDR3 sequence: CASSLRTGTHEQFF. In DNA, the CDR3 is TGTGCCAGCAGCCTCCGGACAGGGACGCATGAGCAGTTCTTC.

In its sample, this clone was seen once. The chain links TRBV6-1 to TRBJ2-3; TRBD2 is a possible D gene (6 bases). Germline V gene data show CDR1 as MNHNS and CDR2 as SASEGT. The CDR3 consists of 18 residues. V dropped 2 bases and J dropped 2 bases, with 20 bases sitting between them. CDR3 residues: CASSENGLWDLNTDTQYF. CDR3 bases: TGTGCCAGCAGTGAAAACGGCTTGTGGGACTTAAACACAGATACGCAGTATTTT.

The chain links TRBV19 to TRBJ2-1; no definite D call. Germline-derived CDR1 and CDR2 are LNHDA and SQIVND (reference sequence). Trimming left V 6 bases short and J 15 bases short, with 18 bases between. This CDR3 is built from 12 residues. In nucleotides, the CDR3 is TGTGCCAGTAGGGGGTCGTGGTATAATCTGTTCTTC. Its translation is CASRGSWYNLFF.

This clone came up once. V is TRBV18 and J is TRBJ2-1; 10 nucleotides line up with TRBD1. The germline gives CDR1 KGHSH, CDR2 LQKENI. The CDR3 has 15 residues. Losses at the gene ends were 3 bases for V and 7 bases for J; bases not matched to a gene: 6. CDR3 bases: TGTGCCAGCTCACCTACCATGGACAGGGGGAATGAGCAGTTCTTC. This sequence encodes CASSPTMDRGNEQFF.

This chain joins TRBV5-1 and TRBJ1-2, with 9 bases matching TRBD1. The length of the CDR3 is 15 residues. After removal of 4 bases from V and 5 bases from J, the junction contained 9 bases not matched to a gene. CDR1 is SGHRS, CDR2 YFSETQ, per germline. The DNA for the CDR3 is TGCGCCAGCAGCCCGGGGACAGGGCTCCCATATGGCTACACCTTC. It translates to CASSPGTGLPYGYTF.

A note on this clone: Other nucleotide sequences in the sample specify the same CDR3. The rearrangement joins TRBV28 to TRBJ1-6; tentative D call: TRBD1 (5 bases). CDR1 and CDR2 (germline): MDHEN, SYDVKM. The CDR3 is 12 residues long. Trimming took off 3 bases at V and 8 bases at J, with 5 bases between the two ends. The CDR3 protein is CASSLGDSPLHF. CDR3 nucleotides: TGTGCCAGCAGTTTGGGGGATTCACCCCTCCACTTT.

The chain recombines TRBV13 with TRBJ2-5, with D uncertain. V lost 4 bases and J 1 base, leaving 13 bases between the germline ends. The CDR3 length is 15 residues. Germline CDR1 reads PRHDT; CDR2 reads FYEKMQ (reference sequence). CDR3 in amino acids: CASSSRSGVQETQYF. CDR3 nucleotide sequence: TGTGCCAGCAGCTCCCGCAGTGGGGTCCAAGAGACCCAGTACTTC.

Sample share makes this clone medium-sized. The genes are TRBV19 and TRBJ2-3; 8 nucleotides align to TRBD2. The CDR3 consists of 15 residues. The J segment lost 4 bases and the V segment lost 3 bases, leaving 6 bases of the junction unmatched. Germline CDR1 and CDR2: LNHDA and SQIVND (reference sequence). For the CDR3, the DNA is TGTGCCAGTAGTATTCTAGCGGGCGGGGCAGATACGCAGTATTTT. Residues: CASSILAGGADTQYF. Full variable domain (missing parts from reference TRBV19 and TRBJ2-3): DGGITQSPKYLFRKEGQNVTLSCEQNLNHDAMYWYRQDPGQGLRLIYYSQIVNDFQKGDIAEGYSVSREKKESFPLTVTSAQKNPTAFYLCASSILAGGADTQYFGPGTRLTVL.

V usage is TRBV7-9 and J usage is TRBJ1-3, with 7 bases that match TRBD1. CDR1 and CDR2 from the germline V gene are SEHNR and FQNEAQ (reference sequence). Unmatched junction bases numbered 9, after V lost 5 bases and J lost 2 bases. This CDR3 comprises 16 residues. In nucleotides, the CDR3 is TGTGCCAGCAGCGCGGCATGGACAGGACCTGGAAACACCATATATTTT. Protein sequence: CASSAAWTGPGNTIYF. Filled out from reference TRBV7-9 and TRBJ1-3, the complete variable domain reads DTGVSQNPRHKITKRGQNVTFRCDPISEHNRLYWYRQTLGQGPEFLTYFQNEAQLEKSRLLSDRFSAERPKGSFSTLEIQRTEQGDSAMYLCASSAAWTGPGNTIYFGEGSWLTVV.

This chain joins TRBV11-2 and TRBJ2-7, with TRBD2 matching over 10 bases. V was clipped by 3 bases and J by 2 bases; unmatched bases: 4. CDR1 SGHAT and CDR2 FQNNGV come from the germline V gene. The CDR3 extends over 15 amino acids. This CDR3 is CASSFSSGGAYEQYF. DNA for the CDR3: TGTGCCAGCAGCTTCTCTAGCGGGGGCGCCTACGAGCAGTACTTC.

This rearrangement joins TRBV5-1 to TRBJ2-3; a weak D match, TRBD1 (8 bases). The germline V gene has CDR1 SGHRS and CDR2 YFSETQ. V lost 4 bases and J lost 4, with 13 bases in between. This CDR3 region has 14 residues. CDR3 nucleotides: TGCGCCAGCAGCCCACAGGGGGGGTCAGATACGCAGTATTTT. This sequence encodes CASSPQGGSDTQYF.